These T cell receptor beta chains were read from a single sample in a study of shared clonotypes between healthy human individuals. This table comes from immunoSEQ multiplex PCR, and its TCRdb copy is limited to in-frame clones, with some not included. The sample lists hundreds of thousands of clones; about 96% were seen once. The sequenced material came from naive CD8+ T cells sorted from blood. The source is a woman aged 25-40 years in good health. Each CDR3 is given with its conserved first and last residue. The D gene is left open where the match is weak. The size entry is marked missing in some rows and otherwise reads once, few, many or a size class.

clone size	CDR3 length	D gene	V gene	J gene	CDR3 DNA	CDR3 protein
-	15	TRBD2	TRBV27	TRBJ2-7	TGTGCCAGCAGTGTTCTAGCGGGAAGCTCCTACGAGCAGTACTTC	CASSVLAGSSYEQYF
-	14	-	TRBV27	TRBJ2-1	TGTGCCAGCACCCCGCGGGACATTAGGAATGAGCAGTTCTTC	CASTPRDIRNEQFF
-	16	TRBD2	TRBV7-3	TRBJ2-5	TGTGCCAGCAGCTTGCTAGCGGGAGTGATTGGAGAGACCCAGTACTTC	CASSLLAGVIGETQYF
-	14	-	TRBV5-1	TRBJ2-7	TGCGCCAGCGATAAACGACCGGGGGCGCGCGAGCAGTACTTC	CASDKRPGAREQYF
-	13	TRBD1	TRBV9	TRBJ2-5	TGTGCCAGCAGCGTAGGGGGGACAGGACGGGAGTACTTC	CASSVGGTGREYF
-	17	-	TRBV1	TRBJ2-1	TGCGCCAGCAGCCAAGATTTGGGACAGGGGCTTTACAATGAGCAGTTCTTC	CASSQDLGQGLYNEQFF
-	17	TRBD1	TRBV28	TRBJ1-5	TGTGCCAGCAGTAACCTCACAGGGGGTGGGGGCAATCAGCCCCAGCATTTT	CASSNLTGGGGNQPQHF
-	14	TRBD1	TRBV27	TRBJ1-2	TGTGCCAGCAGAACGACAGGGAGAAACTATGGCTACACCTTC	CASRTTGRNYGYTF
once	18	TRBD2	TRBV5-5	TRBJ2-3	TGTGCCAGCAGCTTGGCCGAGATGGAGCGGGAGGAAGCAGATACGCAGTATTTT	CASSLAEMEREEADTQYF
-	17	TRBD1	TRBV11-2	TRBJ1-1	TGTGCCAGCAGCTTAGAGTCGATGGTCAGGGGGCGGATTGAAGCTTTCTTT	CASSLESMVRGRIEAFF
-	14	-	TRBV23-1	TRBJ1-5	TGCGCCAGCAGTCAATTGCCGAATTATCAGCCCCAGCATTTT	CASSQLPNYQPQHF
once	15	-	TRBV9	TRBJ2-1	TGTGCCAGCAGCGTAGAGCTCGGCTCCTACAATGAGCAGTTCTTC	CASSVELGSYNEQFF
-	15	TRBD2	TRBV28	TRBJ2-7	TGTGCCAGCAGTTTAGGCAGCGGGACCACCTACGAGCAGTACTTC	CASSLGSGTTYEQYF
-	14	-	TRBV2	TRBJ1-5	TGTGCCAGCGGGGGCAGGGGCAGCAATCAGCCCCAGCATTTT	CASGGRGSNQPQHF
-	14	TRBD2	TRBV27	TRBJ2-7	TGTGCCAGCAGCGGACTAGCGGGAGCTTACGAGCAGTACTTC	CASSGLAGAYEQYF
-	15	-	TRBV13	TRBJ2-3	TGTGCCAGCAGCTTAGTCGGGCTAGCGACAGATACGCAGTATTTT	CASSLVGLATDTQYF
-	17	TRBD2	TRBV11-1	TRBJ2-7	TGTGCCAGCAGCTTAAAAACTAGCGGACACCGCTACTACGAGCAGTACTTC	CASSLKTSGHRYYEQYF
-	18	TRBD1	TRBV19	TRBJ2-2	TGTGCCAGTAGTACCGACAGGGTCTACCCCCAAGGGACCGGGGAGCTGTTTTTT	CASSTDRVYPQGTGELFF
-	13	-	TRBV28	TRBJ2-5	TGTGCCAGCAGTCTCGGGGACCAAGAGACCCAGTACTTC	CASSLGDQETQYF
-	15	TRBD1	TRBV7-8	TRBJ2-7	TGTGCCAGCAGCTTAGAAGGGACAGGGGGTTACGAGCAGTACTTC	CASSLEGTGGYEQYF
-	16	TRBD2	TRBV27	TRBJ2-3	TGTGCCAGCAGTCTCTCCTTAGCGGGAGGGTTTCATACGCAGTATTTT	CASSLSLAGGFHTQYF
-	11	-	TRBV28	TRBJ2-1	TGTGCCAGCCGCGACTACAATGAGCAGTTCTTC	CASRDYNEQFF
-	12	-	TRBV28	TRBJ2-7	TGTGCCAGCAGTTGGGTTGCCTACGAGCAGTACTTC	CASSWVAYEQYF
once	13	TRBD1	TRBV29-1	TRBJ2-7	TGCAGCGACCGGACAGGGGTAGCATACGAGCAGTACTTC	CSDRTGVAYEQYF